This entry is about one TCR beta chain. Antigen specificity is unknown. Assay used: immunoSEQ multiplex PCR; TCRdb lists only in-frame clones, some missing. The sample records about 1 million clones, about three quarters being singletons. Each sample came from a Caucasian adult donor living in Nashville, Tennessee. The sample belongs to a study of shared clonotypes between healthy human individuals. On the study more broadly: For every donor, three CD4 naive, three CD4 memory, two CD8 naive and one CD8 memory plates were used.

Study-wide findings and caveats: Naive subsets tended to show greater estimated richness than memory subsets. A reduction in generation probabilities was seen for non-shared clonotypes relative to those shared by all four donors.

Sequencing used memory CD4+ T cells sorted from blood. As for subset: CD45RA-negative fraction. The receptor comes from a man aged 18 to 30 in good health.

In DNA form, the CDR3 reads TGTGCCAGCATACAGGGGGCGGTTGGAAACACCATATATTTT. Translation gives CASIQGAVGNTIYF. This chain connects TRBV6-1 to TRBJ1-3; 9 bases agree with TRBD1. The CDR3 consists of 14 residues. Germline V lookup: CDR1 MNHNS, CDR2 SASEGT. Germline trimming cut 7 bases from V and 3 bases from J; bases unmatched to any gene: 4.